This TCR beta chain was captured in a study of blood T cell repertoires in COVID-19. Study as a whole: Specimens from acute and convalescent COVID-19 originated in the United States, Italy and Spain. Sources were T cells, B-cell-depleted T cells, or PBMCs; the material itself was cDNA or gDNA.

V lost 6 bases and J lost 7; bases outside the gene matches: 9. Germline V gives CDR1 MNHEY, CDR2 SVGAGI. CDR3 size: 15 residues. In the original processing: Reference gene primer amplification yielded estimated nucleated cell counts. Sequencing used immunoSEQ multiplex PCR; TCRdb keeps in-frame clones, though not all of them. The V and J calls and the clone size are those of that table, but D and trimming were determined from the DNA. The table lists more than 140,000 clones, approximately 80% of them singletons. This chain uses TRBV6-5 with TRBJ2-2; 9 nucleotides match TRBD1. The TCR was taken from a woman between 45 and 60 years old in a cohort sampled during active or convalescent COVID-19. Material for sequencing was peripheral blood. The CDR3 DNA follows: TGTGCCAGCAGACCGGGACAGGGTCTAAGCGGGGAGCTGTTTTTT. Translation gives CASRPGQGLSGELFF.